What follows are 25 T cell receptor beta chains derived from one specimen sequenced in a study of blood T cell repertoires in COVID-19. Profiled with immunoSEQ multiplex PCR; TCRdb holds only in-frame clones, not every one. Of around 400,000 clones listed, 87% are singletons. The sequencing input was peripheral blood. The source of these receptors is an older woman with COVID-19, enrolled during active disease.

The chain has TRBV5-1 and TRBJ1-5; tentative D call: TRBD1 (6 bases). The ends were cut back, 4 bases at V and 7 bases at J, with 18 bases in the middle. The germline gives CDR1 SGHRS, CDR2 YFSETQ. CDR3 size: 15 residues. CDR3 amino acids: CASSTGGGAKQPQHF. Written as DNA, the CDR3 is TGCGCCAGCAGCACGGGCGGGGGGGCTAAGCAGCCCCAGCATTTT.

This chain links TRBV4-1 with TRBJ1-1; 8 bases match TRBD1. The CDR3 loop spans 14 amino acids. The V segment lost 4 bases and the J segment 5 bases; nucleotides outside the gene matches: 6. The germline V gene has CDR1 MGHRA and CDR2 YSYEKL. CDR3 in DNA: TGCGCCAGCAGCCCGACAGGGGCGACGACTGAAGCTTTCTTT. Residues: CASSPTGATTEAFF.

This clone has only a few counts. Other DNA sequences within the sample encode an identical CDR3. CDR3 in amino acids: CAIKGDTEAFF. The CDR3 nucleotides are TGTGCCATCAAGGGGGACACTGAAGCTTTCTTT. The chain joins TRBV10-3 to TRBJ1-1, with D perhaps matching TRBD1 (6 bases). This CDR3 region has 11 residues. Germline V gives CDR1 ENHRY, CDR2 SYGVKD. The V gene lost 7 bases and the J gene lost 3 bases, with 6 bases spanning the gap.

The rearrangement links TRBV25-1 to TRBJ2-1; the D is unclear. Germline V CDR1 and CDR2: MGHDK, SYGVNS. V gave up 3 bases and J gave up 9 bases, with 15 bases separating them. There are 14 residues in the CDR3. This chain's CDR3 is CASSDLGIGIEQFF. CDR3 sequence (DNA): TGTGCCAGCAGTGATCTAGGCATCGGCATTGAGCAGTTCTTC.

V and J are TRBV5-1 and TRBJ2-3; weak D call: TRBD2 (5 bases). The CDR3 length is 14 residues. The germline gives CDR1 SGHRS, CDR2 YFSETQ. The V and J ends lost 0 bases and 6 bases respectively, with 11 bases between them. CDR3 protein: CASSLAAEGDTQYF. DNA of the CDR3: TGCGCCAGCAGCTTGGCCGCCGAGGGCGATACGCAGTATTTT.

This chain uses TRBV3-1 (or the pseudogene TRBV3-2) with TRBJ2-7; the match to TRBD1 covers 7 bases. Germline CDR1 and CDR2: LGHDT and YNNKEL (reference sequence). J gave up 0 bases and V 5 bases, and 4 bases lay outside the gene matches. CDR3 length: 14 amino acids. The chain's CDR3 is CASSLGQLSYEQYF. Here the CDR3 DNA reads TGTGCCAGCAGCTTGGGACAGCTCTCCTACGAGCAGTACTTC.

This clone was seen a single time. The chain combines TRBV2 with TRBJ2-3; 8 bases align to TRBD1. The germline gives CDR1 SNHLY, CDR2 FYNNEI. CDR3 length equals 13 residues. V lost 2 bases to trimming and J lost 11 bases; unmatched junction nucleotides: 6. In DNA form, the CDR3 reads TGTGCCAGCAGTGAATCTGGACAGGGAGAGCAGTATTTT. It translates to CASSESGQGEQYF.

The chain uses TRBV28 and TRBJ2-5; no firm D call. Trimming took off 1 base at V and 5 bases at J, with 5 bases between the two ends. The CDR3 has 12 residues. Looked up from germline, CDR1 is MDHEN and CDR2 is SYDVKM. CDR3 loop: CASSLFLETQYF. The CDR3 nucleotides are TGTGCCAGCAGTTTATTTCTGGAGACCCAGTACTTC.

The chain employs TRBV9 and TRBJ2-5; the match to TRBD2 covers 12 bases. Germline loops: CDR1 SGDLS, CDR2 YYNGEE. The CDR3 totals 17 residues. With V trimmed by 3 bases and J by 2 bases, 8 bases remained unmatched. The DNA of the CDR3 is TGTGCCAGCAGCGCCGGGTTACTAGCGGGGGGACAAGAGACCCAGTACTTC. It encodes CASSAGLLAGGQETQYF.

This rearrangement joins TRBV7-9 to TRBJ2-3; TRBD2 matches at 14 bases. V was clipped by 5 bases and J by 5 bases; unmatched bases: 6. Germline V gene lookup returns CDR1 SEHNR and CDR2 FQNEAQ (reference sequence). The CDR3 covers 16 residues. The CDR3 nucleotides are TGTGCCAGCAGCGCCGGGACTAGCGGGGGTCGAGATACGCAGTATTTT. This sequence encodes CASSAGTSGGRDTQYF.

The rearrangement uses TRBV11-2 and TRBJ2-7; no clear D gene. The germline V gene has CDR1 SGHAT and CDR2 FQNNGV. V lost 4 bases, J lost 4 bases, and 5 bases lay in between. The CDR3 runs 11 residues. This CDR3 reads CASSSQYEQYF. For the CDR3, the DNA is TGTGCCAGCAGCTCACAATACGAGCAGTACTTC.

The genes are TRBV29-1 and TRBJ1-2, with D hard to call. V was cut by 6 bases and J by 4 bases, with 15 bases left in between. CDR1 is SQVTM, CDR2 ANQGSEA, per germline. The CDR3 is 13 amino acids. CDR3 bases: TGCAGCGTACATCGGGAAGCTGTCTATGGCTACACCTTC. Protein product: CSVHREAVYGYTF.

A few counts support this clone. The rearrangement uses TRBV5-1 and TRBJ2-1; D is unresolved. V lost 0 bases, J lost 7 bases, and 5 bases lay in between. The length of the CDR3 is 12 residues. From germline, CDR1 is SGHRS and CDR2 YFSETQ. In DNA form, the CDR3 reads TGCGCCAGCAGCTTGGGTAATAATGAGCAGTTCTTC. This gives the protein CASSLGNNEQFF.

This sequence joins TRBV27 and TRBJ1-2; no definite D call. CDR3 length equals 13 residues. The germline V and J ends were trimmed by 3 bases and 7 bases, with 12 bases remaining between them. Germline CDR1 MNHEY, CDR2 SMNVEV (reference sequence). CDR3 sequence (DNA): TGTGCCAGCAGTTTTGGGGAGAGGTTTGGCTACACCTTC. Its protein product is CASSFGERFGYTF.

The chain employs TRBV5-8 and TRBJ2-7, with D perhaps matching TRBD2 (7 bases). The CDR3 is 15 residues long. In germline, CDR1 is SGHTS, CDR2 YDEGEE. V was cut by 1 base and J by 4 bases, with 15 bases left in between. The chain's CDR3 is CASSLRGAPGYEQYF. The CDR3 coding sequence is TGTGCCAGCAGCTTGCGGGGGGCCCCTGGGTACGAGCAGTACTTC.

V is TRBV2 and J is TRBJ2-2, with D unresolved. V dropped 2 bases and J dropped 4 bases, with 5 bases sitting between them. Germline CDR1 and CDR2: SNHLY and FYNNEI. There are 13 residues in the CDR3. CDR3 sequence: CASSEYGTGELFF. The CDR3, as DNA: TGTGCCAGCAGTGAATACGGCACCGGGGAGCTGTTTTTT.

The genes are TRBV2 and TRBJ1-1, with 7 positions matching TRBD1. CDR3 length equals 14 residues. CDR1 is SNHLY and CDR2 is FYNNEI in the germline V gene. V lost 8 bases, J lost 7 bases, and 13 bases stayed unmatched. The DNA of the CDR3 is TGTGCCAGCCGCACAGGGGCGCTTGGTATTGAAGCTTTCTTT. Amino acids: CASRTGALGIEAFF.

V is TRBV27 and J is TRBJ2-5, with D unclear. With 3 bases removed from V and 2 bases from J, the gap between germline ends came to 7 bases. The length of the CDR3 is 13 residues. Germline lookup yields CDR1 MNHEY and CDR2 SMNVEV (reference sequence). CDR3 sequence (DNA): TGTGCCAGCAGTTTTGTACAGCAAGAGACCCAGTACTTC. It is translated as CASSFVQQETQYF.

V gene TRBV2 combines with J gene TRBJ1-1; D unclear. Germline V gene lookup returns CDR1 SNHLY and CDR2 FYNNEI. The CDR3 length is 12 residues. V lost 8 bases to trimming and J lost 1 base, with 8 bases between them. The DNA for the CDR3 is TGTGCCAGCCGCCGGGAGAACACTGAAGCTTTCTTT. As protein: CASRRENTEAFF.

The gene calls are TRBV7-8 and TRBJ1-1, with a tentative D call TRBD1 (5 bases). CDR3 size: 14 residues. Per the germline V gene, CDR1 is SGHVS and CDR2 is FQNEAQ. The V gene lost 5 bases and the J gene lost 3 bases, with 13 bases spanning the gap. DNA of the CDR3: TGTGCCAGCAGCATACCAGGGTATGACACTGAAGCTTTCTTT. It encodes CASSIPGYDTEAFF.

The chain recombines TRBV5-1 with TRBJ2-5, with D perhaps TRBD1 (6 bases). Trimming cost V 2 bases and J 3 bases, with 8 bases left between them. Germline V CDR1 and CDR2: SGHRS, YFSETQ. CDR3 size: 13 residues. The CDR3 DNA is TGCGCCAGCAGCTTACAGGGAGAAGAGACCCAGTACTTC. Protein sequence: CASSLQGEETQYF.

The sample holds one count of this clone. This rearrangement joins TRBV4-1 to TRBJ1-5, with 7 bases matching TRBD1. This CDR3 has 16 residues. V lost 3 bases, J lost 6 bases, and 11 bases stayed unmatched. Per germline, CDR1 MGHRA and CDR2 YSYEKL. This CDR3 reads CASSQVGTEGRQPQHF. Written as DNA, the CDR3 is TGCGCCAGCAGCCAGGTTGGGACAGAGGGCCGTCAGCCCCAGCATTTT.

As regards this clone: A junction boundary mismatches the germline segment, possibly from a read error. The chain recombines TRBV4-1 with TRBJ1-4; the D gene is possibly TRBD1 (5 bases). The CDR3 covers 14 residues. CDR1 MGHRA and CDR2 YSYEKL come from the germline V gene. Written as DNA, the CDR3 is TGCGCCAGCAGCAAGGGGTTCTCTAATAAAAAACTGTTTTTT. Translating gives CASSKGFSNKKLFF.

This rearrangement joins TRBV19 to TRBJ1-5, with D perhaps TRBD1 (6 bases). Germline V gene sequence: CDR1 LNHDA, CDR2 SQIVND (reference sequence). The CDR3 sequence is 16 residues long. The V end was cut by 4 bases, the J end by 0 bases, with 13 bases between. The CDR3 DNA follows: TGTGCCAGTAGTACCGATCAGGGGATTAGCAATCAGCCCCAGCATTTT. Translation: CASSTDQGISNQPQHF.

This chain's CDR3 is CASSSTGLSEQFF. CDR3 in DNA: TGTGCCAGCAGCTCAACAGGGTTAAGTGAGCAGTTCTTC. The J gene is TRBJ2-1, the V gene TRBV3-1 (or the pseudogene TRBV3-2); D might be TRBD1 (6 bases). Trimming shortened V by 5 bases and J by 9 bases, and 14 bases separated the two germline ends. The CDR3 runs 13 residues. Germline CDR1 reads LGHDT; CDR2 reads YNNKEL (reference sequence).